One and the same sample provided the 8 T cell receptor beta chains below, sequenced in a study of blood T cell repertoires in COVID-19. Repertoires were generated with immunoSEQ multiplex PCR, while TCRdb's copy carries only in-frame clones and drops some. The table lists approximately 110,000 clones, around 85% of them singletons, with 20% to 25% in the top ten. Sequencing was carried out using peripheral blood. The source of these receptors is a man between 65 and 85 years old with active or convalescent COVID-19.

The rearrangement uses TRBV30 and TRBJ1-1; a weak D match, TRBD1 (5 bases). Germline CDR1 and CDR2: GTSNPN and SVGIG (reference sequence). Trimming took 2 bases from V and 10 from J, leaving 17 bases between them. The CDR3 spans 13 residues. CDR3 nucleotide sequence: TGTGCCTGGAGTCGACCCCCTCAGGGTGTAGCTTTCTTT. This translates into CAWSRPPQGVAFF.

The V call is TRBV14, the J call TRBJ2-7; 7 bases agree with TRBD1. The CDR3 is 13 amino acids. Germline V gene data show CDR1 as SGHDN and CDR2 as FVKESK. V dropped 0 bases and J dropped 6; count of bases not matched to a gene: 2. CDR3: CASSQEGGGEQYF. The CDR3 DNA is TGTGCCAGCAGCCAAGAAGGGGGCGGCGAGCAGTACTTC.

The chain links TRBV7-9 to TRBJ2-1; possible D gene TRBD2, 5 bases. Germline V gene sequence: CDR1 SEHNR, CDR2 FQNEAQ (reference sequence). This CDR3 is built from 14 residues. V was shortened by 5 bases and J by 2 bases, with 10 bases between the two germline ends. The CDR3 protein is CASSLEEAYNEQFF. The CDR3 coding sequence is TGTGCCAGCAGCCTGGAGGAGGCCTACAATGAGCAGTTCTTC.

The chain has TRBV9 and TRBJ1-2; D remains ambiguous. Looked up from germline, CDR1 is SGDLS and CDR2 is YYNGEE. CDR3 length: 15 residues. V lost 3 bases and J lost 3, with 15 bases in between. The CDR3, as DNA: TGTGCCAGCAGCGCAAACCCGGGAGCCGACTATGGCTACACCTTC. This translates into CASSANPGADYGYTF.

A single count supports this clone. The chain is built from TRBV15 and TRBJ1-2, with TRBD1 matching 9 bases. V shed 3 bases, J shed 0 bases, and the junction held 14 bases outside the gene matches. The CDR3 runs to 19 residues. Germline CDR1 and CDR2: LNHNV and YYDKDF (reference sequence). For the CDR3, the DNA is TGTGCCACCAGCAGGGACCCCCGGGACAGGGCCATTTCTAACTATGGCTACACCTTC. Its translation: CATSRDPRDRAISNYGYTF.

The chain carries TRBV6-4 and TRBJ2-6; 8 positions agree with TRBD1. The CDR3 runs to 16 residues. The V gene's germline CDR1 is MRHNA and CDR2 SNTAGT. The trim removed 11 bases at V and 0 bases at J, leaving 9 bases unmatched. The DNA for the CDR3 is TGTGCCTGCTCCGGGACAGGATCCTCTGGGGCCAACGTCCTGACTTTC. Translation: CACSGTGSSGANVLTF.

This clone is a singleton in its sample. J is TRBJ1-3 and V is TRBV11-2; D unclear. CDR3 size: 14 residues. CDR1 and CDR2 (germline): SGHAT, FQNNGV. V lost 5 bases to trimming and J lost 0 bases, with 8 bases between them. This chain's CDR3 is CASSLQYSGNTIYF. The CDR3 DNA is TGTGCCAGCAGCCTACAGTACTCTGGAAACACCATATATTTT.

This chain connects TRBV18 to TRBJ1-1, with 9 nucleotides matching TRBD1. The CDR3 runs 15 residues. Germline CDR1 reads KGHSH; CDR2 reads LQKENI. The J segment lost 5 bases and the V segment lost 0 bases, leaving 4 bases of the junction unmatched. As DNA, the CDR3 is TGTGCCAGCTCACCACCGGGACAGGGAGGGACTGAAGCTTTCTTT. It specifies CASSPPGQGGTEAFF.